A selection of T cell receptor beta chains follows, all from one sample in a study of cytomegalovirus exposure and HLA in healthy donors. Clones were sequenced by immunoSEQ multiplex PCR, and TCRdb holds only the in-frame ones, with some missing. In the table there are 150,000 to 200,000 clones, more than 75% of which are singletons. Sequencing was performed on PBMCs. The receptors shown here come from a woman aged 45-65 years in good health and CMV-seronegative. The CDR3 runs from the conserved cysteine through the conserved F or W. D genes are given only for firm matches. Rows may omit the clone size; those that give it use once, few, many or a size class.

D: .
size: .
V: TRBV5-4
J: TRBJ2-1
DNA: TGTGCCAGCAGCTCGCCGGGTTACAATGAGCAGTTCTTC
CDR3: CASSSPGYNEQFF

D: TRBD1
size: .
V: TRBV5-4
J: TRBJ1-1
DNA: TGTGCCAGCAGCCCCGACAGGGGGCCTATGAACACTGAAGCTTTCTTT
CDR3: CASSPDRGPMNTEAFF

D: .
size: .
V: TRBV19
J: TRBJ1-6
DNA: TGTGCCAGTAGCGGAGGACAGAATAATTCACCCCTCCACTTT
CDR3: CASSGGQNNSPLHF

D: .
size: .
V: TRBV7-6
J: TRBJ2-1
DNA: TGTGCCAGCAGCCGCCAACAACTCGGGGATGAGCAGTTCTTC
CDR3: CASSRQQLGDEQFF

D: .
size: .
V: TRBV10-3
J: TRBJ2-2
DNA: TGTGCCATCCCCTCAGGGTGGGGCACCGGGGAGCTGTTTTTT
CDR3: CAIPSGWGTGELFF

D: TRBD1
size: .
V: TRBV19
J: TRBJ1-5
DNA: TGTGCCAGTAGGACAACAGGGGGCCGTCAGCCCCAGCATTTT
CDR3: CASRTTGGRQPQHF

D: .
size: .
V: TRBV7-9
J: TRBJ2-5
DNA: TGTGCCAGCGCCAGGGGCGGATGGGACGAGACCCAGTACTTC
CDR3: CASARGGWDETQYF

D: .
size: .
V: TRBV9
J: TRBJ1-5
DNA: TGTGCCAGCAGCCTCGGAGTGGGTAATGGTCAGCCCCAGCATTTT
CDR3: CASSLGVGNGQPQHF

D: .
size: .
V: TRBV7-6
J: TRBJ2-2
DNA: TGTGCCAGCAGCTTTACGGCCGGACGCAGGGACGGGGAGCTGTTTTTT
CDR3: CASSFTAGRRDGELFF

D: .
size: .
V: TRBV27
J: TRBJ1-5
DNA: TGTGCCTCCGGGGGGTGGAATCAGCCCCAGCATTTT
CDR3: CASGGWNQPQHF

D: .
size: .
V: TRBV5-1
J: TRBJ1-2
DNA: TGCGCCAGCAGCTTCCCCCGGGTCAACGAGGGCTACACCTTC
CDR3: CASSFPRVNEGYTF

D: .
size: .
V: TRBV5-6
J: TRBJ2-3
DNA: TGTGCCAGCGAGCTTGGGAAGGGGACACGGATGTATTTT
CDR3: CASELGKGTRMYF

D: TRBD1
size: .
V: TRBV6-1
J: TRBJ2-1
DNA: TGTGCCACCTCAGTGGACAGGTCTTTCAATGAGCAGTTCTTC
CDR3: CATSVDRSFNEQFF

D: TRBD1
size: .
V: TRBV10-2
J: TRBJ2-7
DNA: TGCGCCAGCAGTGAGCCCCGGACAGGGGAGACCTACGAGCAGTACTTC
CDR3: CASSEPRTGETYEQYF

D: .
size: .
V: TRBV11-2
J: TRBJ1-2
DNA: TGTGCCAGCAGCCCCATCTCAGACAATCTCACCTTC
CDR3: CASSPISDNLTF

D: TRBD1
size: .
V: TRBV6-1
J: TRBJ2-7
DNA: TGTGCCAGCAGTGATATACGTGGAGAGATTGACAGGGGGCCTTACGAGCAGTACTTC
CDR3: CASSDIRGEIDRGPYEQYF

D: .
size: .
V: TRBV4-2
J: TRBJ2-5
DNA: TGTGCCAGCAGCCATCGCTCGGGGTCGGGAGAGACCCAGTACTTC
CDR3: CASSHRSGSGETQYF

D: TRBD2
size: .
V: TRBV2
J: TRBJ2-3
DNA: TGTGCCAGCAGTGTGCGGACTAGCGGCCTAGATACGCAGTATTTT
CDR3: CASSVRTSGLDTQYF

D: TRBD1
size: .
V: TRBV5-6
J: TRBJ2-5
DNA: TGTGCCAGCAGCTTGACAGGGGGTACTCAAGAGACCCAGTACTTC
CDR3: CASSLTGGTQETQYF

D: .
size: .
V: TRBV19
J: TRBJ1-5
DNA: TGTGCCAGTAGTATAGATCTCGGAGATTATCAGCCCCAGCATTTT
CDR3: CASSIDLGDYQPQHF

D: .
size: .
V: TRBV21-1
J: TRBJ2-1
DNA: TGTGCCAGCAGCAACGGCACTGGAATCGGGGATAATGAGCAGTTCTTC
CDR3: CASSNGTGIGDNEQFF

D: TRBD1
size: .
V: TRBV11-2
J: TRBJ1-2
DNA: TGTGCCAGCAGCTTAGCTTCCCAGGGGGGAGGAGGCTACACCTTC
CDR3: CASSLASQGGGGYTF

D: TRBD1
size: .
V: TRBV18
J: TRBJ2-7
DNA: TGTGCCAGCTCGCTAAGCCGGGACAGGTCCTACGAGCAGTACTTC
CDR3: CASSLSRDRSYEQYF

D: .
size: .
V: TRBV5-6
J: TRBJ2-7
DNA: TGTGCCAGCAGCTTGAGAGGCGGGACTCCCTACGAGCAGTACTTC
CDR3: CASSLRGGTPYEQYF

D: .
size: once
V: TRBV7-2
J: TRBJ2-7
DNA: TGTGCCAGCAGCTTAAGTTCAGCCCTGAGGGAGCAGTACTTC
CDR3: CASSLSSALREQYF

D: .
size: .
V: TRBV5-1
J: TRBJ1-1
DNA: TGCGCCAGCAGCTTGGAACAGGGAAGGGCTTTCTTT
CDR3: CASSLEQGRAFF

D: .
size: .
V: TRBV10-2
J: TRBJ2-6
DNA: TGCGCCAGCAGTGACCGGGCTGGGGCCAACGTCCTGACTTTC
CDR3: CASSDRAGANVLTF

D: .
size: .
V: TRBV19
J: TRBJ1-5
DNA: TGTGCCAGTAGTATAGCTACGGGGTGGAAGCCCCAGCATTTT
CDR3: CASSIATGWKPQHF

D: TRBD1
size: .
V: TRBV2
J: TRBJ1-1
DNA: TGTGCCAGCAGTGCGGGCAGGGGGCGGTCCACTGAAGCTTTCTTT
CDR3: CASSAGRGRSTEAFF

D: .
size: once
V: TRBV5-1
J: TRBJ2-2
DNA: TGCGCCAGCAGCGAGAGTGTAACCGGGGAGCTGTTTTTT
CDR3: CASSESVTGELFF

D: .
size: .
V: TRBV19
J: TRBJ2-1
DNA: TGTGCCAGTAGTATCGCCAGGGGTGGCTACAATGAGCAGTTCTTC
CDR3: CASSIARGGYNEQFF

D: .
size: .
V: TRBV18
J: TRBJ2-6
DNA: TGTGCCAGCTCACCGGCCCTGATCTCTGGGGCCAACGTCCTGACTTTC
CDR3: CASSPALISGANVLTF

D: .
size: once
V: TRBV7-9
J: TRBJ2-3
DNA: TGTGCCAGCAGCCCGCGCGGGCCAGATACGCAGTATTTT
CDR3: CASSPRGPDTQYF

D: .
size: .
V: TRBV7-2
J: TRBJ2-7
DNA: TGTGCCAGCAGCTTAGAATCTTTCAGCGAGCAGTACTTC
CDR3: CASSLESFSEQYF

D: .
size: .
V: TRBV6-5
J: TRBJ1-2
DNA: TGTGCCACCGGCTCAGGATATGGCTACACCTTC
CDR3: CATGSGYGYTF

D: .
size: .
V: TRBV6-6
J: TRBJ1-2
DNA: TGTGTCAGCAGTTATGGAGAGACCTATGGCTACACCTTC
CDR3: CVSSYGETYGYTF

D: .
size: .
V: TRBV7-6
J: TRBJ1-4
DNA: TGTGCCAGCGGTCTGGGGGCAGCTAATGAAAAACTGTTTTTT
CDR3: CASGLGAANEKLFF

D: .
size: .
V: TRBV7-2
J: TRBJ1-3
DNA: TGTGCCAGCAGCTTAGGGGGGCCTGGAAACACCATATATTTT
CDR3: CASSLGGPGNTIYF

D: TRBD1
size: .
V: TRBV10-3
J: TRBJ1-2
DNA: TGTGCCATCAGTGGGACAGGGAATGGCTACACCTTC
CDR3: CAISGTGNGYTF

D: TRBD2
size: .
V: TRBV29-1
J: TRBJ2-7
DNA: TGCAGCGTTGAGTCGCCTAGCGGGAAGGCTAGGGAGCAGTACTTC
CDR3: CSVESPSGKAREQYF

D: .
size: .
V: TRBV7-9
J: TRBJ2-6
DNA: TGTGCCGGCAGCCTTCCGAGCGGCTCTGGGGCCAACGTCCTGACTTTC
CDR3: CAGSLPSGSGANVLTF

D: .
size: .
V: TRBV15
J: TRBJ1-2
DNA: TGTGCCACCAGCAGGGAGACAGACACTAACTATGGCTACACCTTC
CDR3: CATSRETDTNYGYTF

D: TRBD1
size: .
V: TRBV29-1
J: TRBJ1-1
DNA: TGCAGCGTTGAAGGGACAGGGATCATGAACACTGAAGCTTTCTTT
CDR3: CSVEGTGIMNTEAFF

D: TRBD1
size: .
V: TRBV7-7
J: TRBJ2-7
DNA: TGTGCTAGCAGCCCAGGGGGCGCGGTACACGAGCAGTACTTC
CDR3: CASSPGGAVHEQYF

D: TRBD2
size: .
V: TRBV9
J: TRBJ2-7
DNA: TGTGCCAGCAGCGTAGGGCTGTTCGGGAGCGGGAGAACCCACGAGCAGTACTTC
CDR3: CASSVGLFGSGRTHEQYF

D: TRBD1
size: few
V: TRBV6-5
J: TRBJ1-1
DNA: TGTGCCAGCAGATCCATCTTTGACAGGGGTACTGAAGCTTTCTTT
CDR3: CASRSIFDRGTEAFF

D: TRBD1
size: .
V: TRBV19
J: TRBJ1-2
DNA: TGTGCCAGTAGTGACAGGGGGGGTCAAGGCTACACCTTC
CDR3: CASSDRGGQGYTF

D: .
size: .
V: TRBV7-9
J: TRBJ2-3
DNA: TGTGCCAGCAGCCCGGTGACTAGCACAGATACGCAGTATTTT
CDR3: CASSPVTSTDTQYF

D: .
size: once
V: TRBV27
J: TRBJ2-7
DNA: TGTGCCAGCAGTTTATTCGCCATGCTAAAGAGTGCCGATACCTACGAGCAGTACTTC
CDR3: CASSLFAMLKSADTYEQYF

D: TRBD1
size: .
V: TRBV9
J: TRBJ2-7
DNA: TGTGCCAGCAGTCCGGGACAGAGATCCTACGAGCAGTACTTC
CDR3: CASSPGQRSYEQYF

D: .
size: .
V: TRBV28
J: TRBJ2-7
DNA: TGTGCCAGCAGTCTACTAGCTGACTGGGGGCAGTACTTC
CDR3: CASSLLADWGQYF